The 18 T cell receptor beta chains listed next were all sequenced from one sample in a study of CD8 T cells in Susac syndrome. The RNA input was about 0.5 to 1 ug, and it was reverse transcribed with random hexamers. TCRdb passed the immunoSEQ multiplex PCR reads through MiXCR, listing each CDR3 protein once. This table has some 130,000 distinct CDR3 sequences, 95% appearing once. What was sequenced was CD8+ T cells from PBMCs. These receptors originate from a human donor with Susac syndrome.

The V call is TRBV13, the J call TRBJ2-7; 14 nucleotides line up with TRBD2. CDR1 and CDR2 from the germline V gene are PRHDT and FYEKMQ (reference sequence). With 5 bases clipped from V and 2 bases from J, the junction kept 11 bases outside the gene matches. CDR3 length equals 18 residues. The CDR3 region has the DNA TGTGCCAGCAGCCTTAGCCCGACTAGCGGGAGGGAAGCCTACGAGCAGTACTTC. Amino acids: CASSLSPTSGREAYEQYF.

The chain combines TRBV11-2 with TRBJ1-1; D gene ambiguous. Trimming removed 0 bases at V and 1 base at J, with 6 bases between. This CDR3 is 14 amino acids long. The germline V gene encodes CDR1 SGHAT and CDR2 FQNNGV. The CDR3 nucleotides are TGTGCCAGCAGCTTAGAAAGTGGGAACACTGAAGCTTTCTTT. Protein: CASSLESGNTEAFF.

The chain joins TRBV9 to TRBJ2-7; 7 bases are a match to TRBD2. Per germline, CDR1 SGDLS and CDR2 YYNGEE. V lost 3 bases and J lost 2; bases outside the gene matches: 14. This CDR3 is 17 amino acids long. The CDR3 region has the DNA TGTGCCAGCAGCGCCTCGGGGGAGGCGGGAGATACCTACGAGCAGTACTTC. Translating it yields CASSASGEAGDTYEQYF.

This sequence joins TRBV2 and TRBJ1-1, with D unclear. Trimming took 1 base from V and 1 from J, leaving 10 bases between them. From germline, CDR1 is SNHLY and CDR2 FYNNEI. The CDR3 totals 15 residues. CDR3 DNA sequence: TGTGCCAGCAGTGAAGTCTGGCAGGCGAACACTGAAGCTTTCTTT. It translates to CASSEVWQANTEAFF.

The chain is built from TRBV5-6 and TRBJ2-1; D not resolved. From germline, CDR1 is SGHDT and CDR2 YYEEEE. Deletions cut 5 bases from V and 5 bases from J, with 8 bases between. The CDR3 runs 12 residues. The CDR3 DNA is TGTGCCAGCAGTCCCGCGAACAATGAGCAGTTCTTC. Amino acid sequence: CASSPANNEQFF.

The J gene is TRBJ1-1, the V gene TRBV27; D remains unclear. CDR1 and CDR2 (germline): MNHEY, SMNVEV (reference sequence). CDR3 length: 13 amino acids. Trimming took 7 bases from V and 2 from J, leaving 11 bases between them. This CDR3 is CASKSHLNTEAFF. The CDR3 nucleotides are TGTGCCAGCAAGAGCCATTTAAACACTGAAGCTTTCTTT.

The chain carries TRBV20-1 and TRBJ2-7, with D perhaps TRBD2 (6 bases). Trimming removed 5 bases at V and 2 bases at J, with 16 bases between. This CDR3 is 14 amino acids long. Germline values: CDR1 DFQATT, CDR2 SNEGSKA (reference sequence). The CDR3 spells CSARILSGPYEQYF. As DNA, the CDR3 is TGCAGTGCTCGGATCCTTAGCGGCCCCTACGAGCAGTACTTC.

The V and J genes are TRBV7-2 and TRBJ1-5; maybe TRBD1 (6 bases). CDR1 SGHTA and CDR2 FQGNSA come from the germline V gene. V gave up 5 bases and J gave up 0 bases, with 11 bases separating them. The CDR3 totals 15 residues. CDR3 bases: TGTGCCAGCAGCCATGGACAGTATAGCAATCAGCCCCAGCATTTT. Translating it yields CASSHGQYSNQPQHF.

The genes are TRBV28 and TRBJ2-4, with 7 bases that match TRBD1. The CDR3 covers 14 residues. V was clipped by 5 bases and J by 5 bases; unmatched bases: 6. In germline, CDR1 is MDHEN, CDR2 SYDVKM. The CDR3 sequence: CASSLPGQQNIQYF. CDR3 nucleotide sequence: TGTGCCAGCAGTCTCCCGGGACAGCAAAACATTCAGTACTTC. The whole variable domain, filled in from reference TRBV28 and TRBJ2-4, reads DVKVTQSSRYLVKRTGEKVFLECVQDMDHENMFWYRQDPGLGLRLIYFSYDVKMKEKGDIPEGYSVSREKKERFSLILESASTNQTSMYLCASSLPGQQNIQYFGAGTRLSVL.

This chain connects TRBV28 to TRBJ2-7, with D unresolved. The germline gives CDR1 MDHEN, CDR2 SYDVKM. The V and J ends lost 2 bases and 4 bases respectively, with 3 bases between them. The CDR3 consists of 11 residues. CDR3 in amino acids: CASSLQYEQYF. In DNA form, the CDR3 reads TGTGCCAGCAGTTTACAGTACGAGCAGTACTTC.

The chain combines TRBV24-1 with TRBJ1-5; D unclear. The germline V gene has CDR1 KGHDR and CDR2 SFDVKD. V lost 9 bases and J 0 bases, leaving 11 bases between the germline ends. The CDR3 sequence is 14 residues long. The CDR3 is CATPSADSNQPQHF. CDR3 bases: TGTGCCACCCCCTCGGCCGATAGCAATCAGCCCCAGCATTTT.

The chain recombines TRBV20-1 with TRBJ1-4; D unresolved. Germline V gene sequence: CDR1 DFQATT, CDR2 SNEGSKA (reference sequence). The CDR3 spans 15 residues. V shed 3 bases and J shed 7 bases, with 18 bases lying between them. The CDR3 here is CSARPHSAGTEKLFF. CDR3 DNA: TGCAGTGCTAGGCCGCATTCGGCGGGAACTGAAAAACTGTTTTTT.

This CDR3 reads CASSQGGQLSNQPQHF. CDR3 sequence (DNA): TGCGCCAGCAGCCAAGGGGGACAGCTCAGCAATCAGCCCCAGCATTTT. The chain employs TRBV4-1 and TRBJ1-5; TRBD1 matches at 7 bases. CDR1 is MGHRA, CDR2 YSYEKL, per germline. The CDR3 loop spans 16 amino acids. V was clipped by 1 base and J by 1 base; unmatched bases: 4.

The chain has TRBV7-9 and TRBJ2-1; D gene unclear. The V gene's germline CDR1 is SEHNR and CDR2 FQNEAQ (reference sequence). This CDR3 comprises 12 residues. Trimming cost V 8 bases and J 6 bases, with 11 bases left between them. CDR3 sequence (DNA): TGTGCCAGCCAACGACAAAGCAATGAGCAGTTCTTC. Translated, it gives CASQRQSNEQFF.

The chain has TRBV24-1 and TRBJ2-6; D is tentatively TRBD1 or TRBD2 (5 bases each). The V and J ends lost 2 bases and 0 bases respectively, with 13 bases between them. The CDR3 sequence is 18 residues long. Germline CDR1 and CDR2: KGHDR and SFDVKD. The CDR3 DNA reads TGTGCCACCAGTGATTCCGGGACCGCCAGCTCTGGGGCCAACGTCCTGACTTTC. Its protein is CATSDSGTASSGANVLTF.

Points on this clonotype: A junction boundary mismatches the germline segment, possibly from a read error. V and J are TRBV29-1 and TRBJ2-7; 7 bases fit TRBD1. Germline V lookup: CDR1 SQVTM, CDR2 ANQGSEA. This CDR3 spans 14 amino acids. The CDR3 nucleotides read TGCAGCGTGGAAGACAGGGTTACCTCCTACGAGCAGTACTTC. Its protein product is CSVEDRVTSYEQYF.

The chain couples TRBV27 to TRBJ2-5; D gene unclear. Per germline, CDR1 MNHEY and CDR2 SMNVEV (reference sequence). The ends were cut back, 3 bases at V and 5 bases at J, with 16 bases in the middle. This CDR3 has 15 amino acids. CDR3 nucleotides: TGTGCCAGCAGTTTGTTCGTGCGAGGAGTGGAGACCCAGTACTTC. It codes for CASSLFVRGVETQYF.

This rearrangement joins TRBV7-9 to TRBJ2-1; 7 positions match TRBD2. The CDR3 is 14 amino acids. V lost 5 bases to trimming and J lost 1 base; unmatched junction nucleotides: 2. Germline V gene sequence: CDR1 SEHNR, CDR2 FQNEAQ (reference sequence). Here the CDR3 DNA reads TGTGCCAGCAGCGAGGGACTATCCTACAATGAGCAGTTCTTC. Protein sequence: CASSEGLSYNEQFF.